This is a list of T cell receptor beta chains from one sample in a study of blood T cell repertoires in COVID-19. Data came from immunoSEQ multiplex PCR; TCRdb stores just in-frame clones and leaves some out. The sample records fewer than 300,000 clones, about 89% being singletons. Sequencing used peripheral blood. These TCRs come from a woman in her fifties or sixties with acute or convalescent COVID-19. The CDR3 runs from the conserved cysteine through the conserved F or W. Each record gives: J gene, D gene, V gene, clone size, CDR3 protein, CDR3 DNA. The D gene is left open where the match is weak. Rows may omit the clone size; those that give it use once, few, many or a size class.

j_gene: TRBJ2-1; d_gene: .; v_gene: TRBV3-1/TRBV3-2; abundance: .; CDR3aa: CASSQDRLVQFF; CDR3nt: TGTGCCAGCAGCCAAGATAGGCTAGTTCAGTTCTTC
j_gene: TRBJ1-1; d_gene: TRBD1; v_gene: TRBV19; abundance: .; CDR3aa: CASSLAVTGGVEAFF; CDR3nt: TGTGCCAGTAGTCTCGCTGTGACAGGGGGGGTAGAAGCTTTCTTT
j_gene: TRBJ2-1; d_gene: .; v_gene: TRBV29-1; abundance: .; CDR3aa: CSVLTGRQFF; CDR3nt: TGCAGCGTTCTAACTGGGAGGCAGTTCTTC
j_gene: TRBJ2-7; d_gene: TRBD1; v_gene: TRBV5-1; abundance: .; CDR3aa: CASSWGRTGAPYEQYF; CDR3nt: TGCGCCAGCAGCTGGGGGAGGACAGGGGCGCCCTACGAGCAGTACTTC
j_gene: TRBJ1-4; d_gene: .; v_gene: TRBV29-1; abundance: .; CDR3aa: CSVTQDATNEKLFF; CDR3nt: TGCAGCGTAACCCAGGATGCAACTAATGAAAAACTGTTTTTT
j_gene: TRBJ2-7; d_gene: .; v_gene: TRBV12-3/TRBV12-4; abundance: .; CDR3aa: CAIGRRGRYEQYF; CDR3nt: TGTGCCATCGGTCGGAGGGGTCGGTACGAGCAGTACTTC
j_gene: TRBJ1-4; d_gene: .; v_gene: TRBV5-1; abundance: .; CDR3aa: CASSPTIGTTNEKLFF; CDR3nt: TGCGCCAGCAGCCCGACCATCGGGACAACTAATGAAAAACTGTTTTTT
j_gene: TRBJ2-2; d_gene: .; v_gene: TRBV10-3; abundance: .; CDR3aa: CAISERQESTGELFF; CDR3nt: TGTGCCATCAGTGAAAGACAGGAGTCCACCGGGGAGCTGTTTTTT
j_gene: TRBJ2-5; d_gene: .; v_gene: TRBV11-3; abundance: .; CDR3aa: CASSLSPRDQETQYF; CDR3nt: TGTGCCAGCAGCTTATCTCCCAGGGATCAAGAGACCCAGTACTTC
j_gene: TRBJ2-7; d_gene: .; v_gene: TRBV27; abundance: .; CDR3aa: CASSFGRGEQYF; CDR3nt: TGTGCCAGCAGTTTCGGCCGGGGCGAGCAGTACTTC
j_gene: TRBJ2-7; d_gene: TRBD2; v_gene: TRBV28; abundance: few; CDR3aa: CASSLGSAGGLEQYF; CDR3nt: TGTGCCAGCAGTTTAGGTTCAGCGGGAGGGTTGGAGCAGTACTTC
j_gene: TRBJ1-4; d_gene: .; v_gene: TRBV20-1; abundance: .; CDR3aa: CSASSRGGEKLFF; CDR3nt: TGCAGTGCTAGTTCCAGGGGTGGGGAAAAACTGTTTTTT
j_gene: TRBJ1-1; d_gene: .; v_gene: TRBV9; abundance: once; CDR3aa: CASSDRPLGRRTEAFF; CDR3nt: TGTGCCAGCAGCGATCGGCCCCTAGGTCGGCGCACTGAAGCTTTCTTT
j_gene: TRBJ2-5; d_gene: TRBD1; v_gene: TRBV5-1; abundance: .; CDR3aa: CASSLEGPGRGRFETQYF; CDR3nt: TGCGCCAGCAGCTTGGAGGGGCCTGGCAGGGGGCGATTTGAGACCCAGTACTTC
j_gene: TRBJ1-6; d_gene: TRBD1; v_gene: TRBV2; abundance: .; CDR3aa: CASCGTGGKNNSPLHF; CDR3nt: TGTGCCAGCTGCGGGACAGGGGGCAAGAATAATTCACCCCTCCACTTT
j_gene: TRBJ2-1; d_gene: TRBD2; v_gene: TRBV2; abundance: .; CDR3aa: CASTREANEQFF; CDR3nt: TGTGCCAGCACACGGGAGGCGAATGAGCAGTTCTTC
j_gene: TRBJ1-1; d_gene: .; v_gene: TRBV7-6; abundance: .; CDR3aa: CASSPVRGMNTEAFF; CDR3nt: TGTGCCAGCAGCCCCGTCCGGGGAATGAACACTGAAGCTTTCTTT
j_gene: TRBJ2-7; d_gene: .; v_gene: TRBV5-1; abundance: .; CDR3aa: CASSGGGAWEQYF; CDR3nt: TGCGCCAGCAGTGGTGGAGGGGCGTGGGAGCAGTACTTC
j_gene: TRBJ2-2; d_gene: TRBD2; v_gene: TRBV25-1; abundance: .; CDR3aa: CASSGTSGSKHGELFF; CDR3nt: TGTGCCAGCAGTGGGACTAGCGGGAGTAAGCACGGGGAGCTGTTTTTT
j_gene: TRBJ2-7; d_gene: .; v_gene: TRBV28; abundance: .; CDR3aa: CASSFSGVEPVREQYF; CDR3nt: TGTGCCAGCAGTTTTTCGGGGGTAGAACCCGTACGAGAGCAGTACTTC
j_gene: TRBJ1-2; d_gene: .; v_gene: TRBV6-1; abundance: .; CDR3aa: CASSESGKAYGYTF; CDR3nt: TGTGCCAGCAGTGAGTCAGGGAAAGCCTATGGCTACACCTTC
j_gene: TRBJ2-1; d_gene: .; v_gene: TRBV11-2; abundance: .; CDR3aa: CASSLGGVNEQFF; CDR3nt: TGTGCCAGCAGCTTAGGTGGAGTCAATGAGCAGTTCTTC
j_gene: TRBJ1-2; d_gene: TRBD1; v_gene: TRBV7-3; abundance: .; CDR3aa: CASSPGQGAYGYTF; CDR3nt: TGTGCCAGCAGCCCGGGACAGGGGGCTTATGGCTACACCTTC
j_gene: TRBJ2-1; d_gene: TRBD1; v_gene: TRBV7-2; abundance: .; CDR3aa: CASRPLTGGSYNEQFF; CDR3nt: TGTGCCAGCAGACCTCTGACAGGGGGCTCCTACAATGAGCAGTTCTTC
j_gene: TRBJ2-7; d_gene: TRBD2; v_gene: TRBV2; abundance: once; CDR3aa: CARGGTTGSYEQYF; CDR3nt: TGTGCCAGGGGGGGGACGACGGGCTCCTACGAGCAGTACTTC
j_gene: TRBJ2-1; d_gene: TRBD1; v_gene: TRBV27; abundance: once; CDR3aa: CASSSGTVEQFF; CDR3nt: TGTGCCAGCAGCTCCGGGACAGTTGAGCAGTTCTTC
j_gene: TRBJ2-1; d_gene: TRBD2; v_gene: TRBV27; abundance: .; CDR3aa: CASSGVAGAGNEQFF; CDR3nt: TGTGCCAGCAGTGGAGTAGCGGGAGCGGGGAATGAGCAGTTCTTC
j_gene: TRBJ1-1; d_gene: TRBD1; v_gene: TRBV5-4; abundance: .; CDR3aa: CASSGQGSTEAFF; CDR3nt: TGTGCCAGCAGCGGACAGGGGAGCACTGAAGCTTTCTTT
j_gene: TRBJ2-4; d_gene: .; v_gene: TRBV30; abundance: .; CDR3aa: CAWSPPTGNGNIQYF; CDR3nt: TGTGCCTGGAGTCCGCCTACAGGGAATGGAAACATTCAGTACTTC
j_gene: TRBJ2-1; d_gene: .; v_gene: TRBV24-1; abundance: .; CDR3aa: CATSAPGLSYNEQFF; CDR3nt: TGTGCCACCAGTGCCCCAGGGCTCTCCTACAATGAGCAGTTCTTC
j_gene: TRBJ1-2; d_gene: TRBD1; v_gene: TRBV5-1; abundance: .; CDR3aa: CASSFSPGTVYGYTF; CDR3nt: TGCGCCAGCAGCTTCTCTCCGGGGACAGTGTATGGCTACACCTTC
j_gene: TRBJ2-2; d_gene: TRBD2; v_gene: TRBV9; abundance: .; CDR3aa: CASSVSSGRAAGELFF; CDR3nt: TGTGCCAGCAGCGTATCGTCCGGGAGGGCCGCCGGGGAGCTGTTTTTT
j_gene: TRBJ2-2; d_gene: TRBD1; v_gene: TRBV4-3; abundance: .; CDR3aa: CASSQYTGANTGELFF; CDR3nt: TGCGCCAGCAGCCAATACACAGGGGCGAACACCGGGGAGCTGTTTTTT
j_gene: TRBJ1-1; d_gene: .; v_gene: TRBV14; abundance: .; CDR3aa: CASSQAKNTEAFF; CDR3nt: TGTGCCAGCAGCCAAGCAAAAAACACTGAAGCTTTCTTT
j_gene: TRBJ1-2; d_gene: .; v_gene: TRBV27; abundance: few; CDR3aa: CASRDDREHNYGYTF; CDR3nt: TGTGCCAGCAGGGATGACAGAGAACATAACTATGGCTACACCTTC
j_gene: TRBJ2-5; d_gene: TRBD2; v_gene: TRBV2; abundance: .; CDR3aa: CASGGGLAGGETQYF; CDR3nt: TGTGCCAGCGGGGGAGGACTAGCGGGAGGAGAGACCCAGTACTTC
j_gene: TRBJ1-5; d_gene: .; v_gene: TRBV19; abundance: .; CDR3aa: CASSIVGRREDQPQHF; CDR3nt: TGTGCCAGTAGTATAGTTGGCAGGAGGGAAGATCAGCCCCAGCATTTT
j_gene: TRBJ1-3; d_gene: TRBD1; v_gene: TRBV7-2; abundance: .; CDR3aa: CASSSDRGETGNTIYF; CDR3nt: TGTGCCAGCAGCTCGGACAGGGGGGAGACTGGAAACACCATATATTTT
j_gene: TRBJ2-1; d_gene: TRBD2; v_gene: TRBV4-1; abundance: .; CDR3aa: CASSQSSGSPYNEQFF; CDR3nt: TGCGCCAGCAGCCAATCTAGCGGGAGCCCCTACAATGAGCAGTTCTTC
j_gene: TRBJ2-2; d_gene: TRBD2; v_gene: TRBV5-1; abundance: .; CDR3aa: CASSLTSGRLSTGELFF; CDR3nt: TGCGCCAGCAGCTTGACTAGCGGGAGATTGAGCACCGGGGAGCTGTTTTTT
j_gene: TRBJ2-7; d_gene: .; v_gene: TRBV27; abundance: once; CDR3aa: CASSPGGGYNYEQYF; CDR3nt: TGTGCCAGCAGCCCCGGCGGAGGCTATAACTACGAGCAGTACTTC
j_gene: TRBJ1-1; d_gene: .; v_gene: TRBV6-4; abundance: .; CDR3aa: CASSGGSGNTEAFF; CDR3nt: TGTGCCAGCAGTGGCGGGTCGGGGAACACTGAAGCTTTCTTT
j_gene: TRBJ1-1; d_gene: .; v_gene: TRBV12-3/TRBV12-4; abundance: once; CDR3aa: CASSLSQVGEAFF; CDR3nt: TGTGCCAGCAGTTTGTCACAGGTTGGTGAAGCTTTCTTT
j_gene: TRBJ1-1; d_gene: .; v_gene: TRBV30; abundance: many; CDR3aa: CAWSVNRPGKAFF; CDR3nt: TGTGCCTGGAGTGTAAATAGGCCAGGGAAAGCTTTCTTT
j_gene: TRBJ2-3; d_gene: .; v_gene: TRBV2; abundance: few; CDR3aa: CASFPGPSTDTQYF; CDR3nt: TGTGCCAGCTTTCCGGGTCCAAGCACAGATACGCAGTATTTT
j_gene: TRBJ2-6; d_gene: .; v_gene: TRBV6-4; abundance: .; CDR3aa: CASSPAGRLALTF; CDR3nt: TGTGCCAGCAGCCCGGCTGGGAGGCTGGCCCTGACTTTC
j_gene: TRBJ1-1; d_gene: .; v_gene: TRBV2; abundance: few; CDR3aa: CASSPWTPRDTEAFF; CDR3nt: TGTGCCAGCAGCCCTTGGACTCCGAGGGACACTGAAGCTTTCTTT
j_gene: TRBJ2-3; d_gene: TRBD2; v_gene: TRBV18; abundance: .; CDR3aa: CASSIAGGRKDTQYF; CDR3nt: TGTGCCAGCTCAATAGCGGGAGGAAGGAAAGATACGCAGTATTTT
j_gene: TRBJ2-7; d_gene: TRBD2; v_gene: TRBV7-3; abundance: .; CDR3aa: CASSSQGTSSHEQYF; CDR3nt: TGTGCCAGCAGCTCCCAGGGGACTAGCAGCCACGAGCAGTACTTC
j_gene: TRBJ1-1; d_gene: .; v_gene: TRBV7-8; abundance: few; CDR3aa: CASSLDSNTEAFF; CDR3nt: TGTGCCAGCAGCTTAGACTCGAACACTGAAGCTTTCTTT
j_gene: TRBJ1-5; d_gene: .; v_gene: TRBV9; abundance: .; CDR3aa: CASSFREGQPQHF; CDR3nt: TGTGCCAGCAGCTTCAGGGAAGGTCAGCCCCAGCATTTT
j_gene: TRBJ2-2; d_gene: TRBD2; v_gene: TRBV19; abundance: .; CDR3aa: CASSTGLAGELFF; CDR3nt: TGTGCCAGTAGTACTGGACTAGCGGGAGAGCTGTTTTTT